One sample yielded the 11 T cell receptor beta chains listed below, sequenced in a study of T cells in Graves' hyperthyroidism and ophthalmopathy. Regions amplified from RNA transcripts were the TCR beta CDR3 regions. First-round RT-PCR of the TCR CDR3 relied on the HTBI primer set. MiXCR, applied by TCRdb to the multiplex PCR reads, yields one record per CDR3 protein. The sample has about 400,000 distinct CDR3 sequences; about 15% are singletons. Material: blood. The receptors were gathered from a woman aged 25 to 39 with Graves' ophthalmopathy.

This clonotype was detected ten times or more. The chain carries TRBV5-5 and TRBJ2-5, with 7 positions matching TRBD2. Germline values: CDR1 SGHKS, CDR2 YYEKEE (reference sequence). Unmatched junction bases numbered 2, after V lost 0 bases and J lost 3 bases. This CDR3 has 14 amino acids. The CDR3 DNA is TGTGCCAGCAGCTTGGCCGCGGGGGAAGAGACCCAGTACTTC. Its protein product is CASSLAAGEETQYF.

This clonotype has ten or more counts. V is TRBV28 and J is TRBJ2-3; D tentatively fits TRBD1 or TRBD2 (6 bases each). Trimming cost V 5 bases and J 1 base, with 16 bases left between them. The CDR3 runs 16 residues. Germline assignment: CDR1 MDHEN and CDR2 SYDVKM. CDR3 DNA sequence: TGTGCCAGCAGTCCCCGGGGGCGAGGGGGCACAGATACGCAGTATTTT. Translating gives CASSPRGRGGTDTQYF.

This clonotype was recorded many times. This chain connects TRBV2 to TRBJ2-7; TRBD1 is a possible D gene (5 bases). V lost 3 bases, J lost 3 bases, and 6 bases lay in between. The CDR3 is made up of 12 amino acids. CDR1 is SNHLY, CDR2 FYNNEI, per germline. CDR3 region: CASSDDSYEQYF. Here the CDR3 DNA reads TGTGCCAGCAGTGATGACAGCTACGAGCAGTACTTC.

This clonotype occurred many times. The rearrangement links TRBV28 to TRBJ2-7; D remains unclear. The ends were cut back, 7 bases at V and 0 bases at J, with 19 bases in the middle. Germline V gene lookup returns CDR1 MDHEN and CDR2 SYDVKM. This CDR3 is 16 amino acids long. Here the CDR3 DNA reads TGTGCCAGCACCGGATTTTCGGCAGGATCCTCCTACGAGCAGTACTTC. Translating gives CASTGFSAGSSYEQYF.

This clonotype was observed many times. The genes are TRBV14 and TRBJ2-2; the match to TRBD1 covers 8 bases. J was trimmed by 0 bases and V by 4 bases; bases with no gene match: 16. The CDR3 length is 20 residues. Germline V gene sequence: CDR1 SGHDN, CDR2 FVKESK. Here the CDR3 DNA reads TGTGCCAGCAGCCCCTCGGGACAGGTCCCAGACTTCGCGAACACCGGGGAGCTGTTTTTT. It yields the protein CASSPSGQVPDFANTGELFF. The complete variable domain, with remaining parts taken from reference TRBV14 and TRBJ2-2, reads EAGVTQFPSHSVIEKGQTVTLRCDPISGHDNLYWYRRVMGKEIKFLLHFVKESKQDESGMPNNRFLAERTGGTYSTLKVQPAELEDSGVYFCASSPSGQVPDFANTGELFFGEGSRLTVL.

This clonotype came up a few times. V gene TRBV6-1 combines with J gene TRBJ1-1; 9 bases line up with TRBD1. This CDR3 is 15 amino acids long. J was trimmed by 5 bases and V by 8 bases; bases with no gene match: 12. CDR1 and CDR2 (germline): MNHNS, SASEGT. In DNA form, the CDR3 reads TGTGCCAGCCGGCGGGACAGGGCTTTGTGGACTGAAGCTTTCTTT. Translated: CASRRDRALWTEAFF.

This clonotype was recorded a few times. A read error may explain this, as a much larger clone is one base away. The chain joins TRBV2 to TRBJ2-3; 7 bases agree with TRBD1. Germline V lookup: CDR1 SNHLY, CDR2 FYNNEI. Trimming removed 6 bases from V and 2 bases from J; junction bases left unmatched: 5. The CDR3 runs to 14 residues. CDR3 region: CASRTGRYTDTQYF. The CDR3 nucleotides are TGTGCCAGCAGGACAGGGCGTTACACAGATACGCAGTATTTT.

This clonotype came up many times. This chain uses TRBV7-9 with TRBJ1-2; TRBD1 might be the D (5 bases). The V gene's germline CDR1 is SEHNR and CDR2 FQNEAQ (reference sequence). The CDR3 contains 13 residues. Trimming stripped 7 bases from V and 2 bases from J, with 11 bases between. The CDR3 DNA is TGTGCCAGCAACCGGGACGAGAACTATGGCTACACCTTC. Amino acids: CASNRDENYGYTF.

At least ten counts were recorded for this clonotype. The chain has TRBV3-1 and TRBJ2-1; D could derive from TRBD1 or TRBD2 (5 bases each). Germline lookup yields CDR1 LGHDT and CDR2 YNNKEL (reference sequence). The CDR3 totals 14 residues. Trimming removed 5 bases from V and 6 bases from J, with 14 bases in between. CDR3 DNA: TGTGCCAGCAGCTTACAAGGTGGGGGCAATGAGCAGTTCTTC. Translating it yields CASSLQGGGNEQFF.

In this sample, this clonotype turned up many times. The V gene is TRBV11-2, the J gene TRBJ2-7; 8 bases align to TRBD2. The junction had 1 base not matched to a gene; V was cut back by 1 base and J by 2 bases. CDR3 size: 14 residues. CDR1 and CDR2 (germline): SGHAT, FQNNGV. The CDR3 region has the DNA TGTGCCAGCAGCTTAGCGGGGGGGGCCTACGAGCAGTACTTC. Translated: CASSLAGGAYEQYF.

The genes are TRBV2 and TRBJ1-3; D is ambiguous. Germline V gives CDR1 SNHLY, CDR2 FYNNEI. Trimming left V 1 base short and J 0 bases short, with 10 bases between. This CDR3 comprises 16 residues. CDR3 protein: CASSEEPGDSGNTIYF. CDR3 bases: TGTGCCAGCAGTGAAGAGCCTGGGGACTCTGGAAACACCATATATTTT.